One sample yielded the 11 T cell receptor beta chains listed below, sequenced in a study of cytomegalovirus exposure and HLA in healthy donors. PCR was performed using 60 Vbeta and 13 Jbeta primers. Some clones are missing from TCRdb's copy, which holds only in-frame ones; the method was immunoSEQ multiplex PCR. The table lists roughly 200,000 clones, roughly 74% of them singletons. The material sequenced was PBMCs. These receptors were obtained from a woman in her 30s in good health and CMV-seropositive.

This chain links TRBV18 with TRBJ2-2; no clear D gene. The CDR3 consists of 15 residues. Germline V gene sequence: CDR1 KGHSH, CDR2 LQKENI. Trimming left V 4 bases short and J 4 bases short, with 13 bases between. CDR3 DNA: TGTGCCAGCTCACGGTCAAGGTCGGGCACCGGGGAGCTGTTTTTT. It yields the protein CASSRSRSGTGELFF.

The rearrangement uses TRBV5-6 and TRBJ2-7, with 9 nucleotides matching TRBD1. The CDR3 sequence is 14 residues long. V shed 3 bases and J 6 bases; nucleotides not matched to a gene: 7. Germline CDR1 SGHDT, CDR2 YYEEEE. The CDR3 DNA sequence: TGTGCCAGCAGCTGGGGACAGGGTACCCGCGAGCAGTACTTC. Translated, it gives CASSWGQGTREQYF.

This chain links TRBV6-6 with TRBJ2-5, with 8 bases lining up with TRBD1. This CDR3 has 14 residues. Germline CDR1 and CDR2: MNHNY and SVGAGI (reference sequence). Trimming cost V 4 bases and J 4 bases; bases outside gene matches: 5. The CDR3 nucleotides are TGTGCCAGCAGTTTCAGACAGGGGAGAGAGACCCAGTACTTC. This sequence encodes CASSFRQGRETQYF.

The chain carries TRBV9 and TRBJ1-2; the D gene is possibly TRBD1 (6 bases). The CDR3 contains 14 residues. V was shortened by 6 bases and J by 8 bases, with 20 bases between the two germline ends. Germline V gene sequence: CDR1 SGDLS, CDR2 YYNGEE. CDR3 sequence: CASTRRWGLGGYTF. CDR3 DNA sequence: TGTGCCAGCACTCGACGATGGGGGCTCGGGGGCTACACCTTC.

In its sample, this clone was seen a few times. V gene TRBV12-2 combines with J gene TRBJ2-7; the table's D gene call, TRBD1, was not cross checked with the DNA. TRBV12-2 corresponds to a pseudogene. This CDR3 spans 13 amino acids. The CDR3 here is CASRPTARAAQYF. In DNA form, the CDR3 reads TGTGCAAGTCGCCCGACTGCCAGGGCGGCGCAGTACTTC.

V usage is TRBV7-2 and J usage is TRBJ1-3; TRBD1 is a possible D gene (6 bases). CDR3 length: 15 residues. The germline V gene has CDR1 SGHTA and CDR2 FQGNSA. V dropped 5 bases and J dropped 2 bases, with 13 bases sitting between them. In DNA, the CDR3 is TGTGCCAGCAGCGGAACCCGACAGGCTGGAAACACCATATATTTT. This codes for CASSGTRQAGNTIYF.

The gene calls are TRBV6-1 and TRBJ2-4; 7 nucleotides line up with TRBD1. This CDR3 contains 15 residues. CDR1 and CDR2 (germline): MNHNS, SASEGT. J gave up 0 bases and V 4 bases, and 3 bases lay outside the gene matches. The CDR3 DNA follows: TGTGCCAGCAGTGGGGACAGCTTAGCCAAAAACATTCAGTACTTC. Translated: CASSGDSLAKNIQYF.

This clone has a handful of counts. This chain links TRBV6-5 with TRBJ1-5, with no clear D. This CDR3 contains 12 residues. In germline, CDR1 is MNHEY, CDR2 SVGAGI. The V end was cut by 6 bases, the J end by 5 bases, with 8 bases between. CDR3 coding DNA: TGTGCCAGCAGGACTGGTGATCAGCCCCAGCATTTT. Translating gives CASRTGDQPQHF.

V is TRBV7-6 and J is TRBJ1-3, with D maybe TRBD1 (5 bases). There are 15 residues in the CDR3. CDR1 is SGHVS, CDR2 FNYEAQ, per germline. V was cut by 1 base and J by 3 bases, with 10 bases left in between. CDR3 in amino acids: CASSLVGADGNTIYF. CDR3 sequence (DNA): TGTGCCAGCAGCTTAGTTGGGGCGGATGGAAACACCATATATTTT.

The J gene is TRBJ1-2, the V gene TRBV5-1; no clear D. Germline V lookup: CDR1 SGHRS, CDR2 YFSETQ. This CDR3 region has 13 residues. The germline V and J ends were trimmed by 4 bases and 2 bases, with 9 bases remaining between them. In nucleotides, the CDR3 is TGCGCCAGCAGCAACTCTTGGAACTATGGCTACACCTTC. It specifies CASSNSWNYGYTF. Supplemented by reference TRBV5-1 and TRBJ1-2, the full variable domain reads KAGVTQTPRYLIKTRGQQVTLSCSPISGHRSVSWYQQTPGQGLQFLFEYFSETQRNKGNFPGRFSGRQFSNSRSEMNVSTLELGDSALYLCASSNSWNYGYTFGSGTRLTVV.

The chain uses TRBV5-1 and TRBJ2-7; maybe TRBD2 (6 bases). Trimming left V 7 bases short and J 4 bases short, with 15 bases between. The germline CDR1 and CDR2 sequences are SGHRS and YFSETQ. The CDR3 sequence is 13 residues long. The DNA of the CDR3 is TGCGCCAGCGCCCTTGGGGCGGGGTACGAGCAGTACTTC. Amino acids: CASALGAGYEQYF.